Following are 15 T cell receptor beta chains from one sample sequenced in a study of preoperative IRX-2 immunotherapy in early breast cancer. The assay was immunoSEQ multiplex PCR, and TCRdb's table has in-frame clones only and misses some. The repertoire consists of about 2,000 clones, with around 80% occurring once and the leading ten covering 4.5% to 7%. Treatment noted: preoperative locoregional IRX-2 cytokine immunotherapy. Material: tumor tissue, obtained before IRX-2 immunotherapy. These receptors were obtained from a human donor with breast cancer.

The V call is TRBV29-1, the J call TRBJ2-1; 9 bases are a match to TRBD2. The CDR3 is made up of 14 amino acids. Germline assignment: CDR1 SQVTM and CDR2 ANQGSEA. V trimming: 8 bases; J trimming: 0 bases; junction bases outside the gene matches: 5. Here the CDR3 DNA reads TGCAGCCAGACTAGCGGTTTCTCCTACAATGAGCAGTTCTTC. Protein product: CSQTSGFSYNEQFF.

The V gene is TRBV12-5, the J gene TRBJ2-3; no firm D call. Looked up from germline, CDR1 is LGHNT and CDR2 is FRNRAP. This CDR3 is 12 amino acids long. CDR3 DNA: TGTGCCAGCACCCCCATCCTAGGAGTGCAGTATTTT. Protein: CASTPILGVQYF.

The chain recombines TRBV6-8 with TRBJ1-1; 9 positions agree with TRBD1. The germline V gene has CDR1 MNHGY and CDR2 SAAAGT. Trimming removed 6 bases from V and 10 bases from J; junction bases left unmatched: 12. This CDR3 is built from 14 residues. The CDR3 bases are TGTGCCAGCAGGGCGGGACAGGGCCCATTCGGAGCTTTCTTT. It translates to CASRAGQGPFGAFF.

The chain is built from TRBV6-8 and TRBJ1-2; D perhaps matches TRBD1 (5 bases). Germline assignment: CDR1 MNHGY and CDR2 SAAAGT. This CDR3 is 15 amino acids long. Trimming stripped 5 bases from V and 3 bases from J, with 16 bases between. The DNA for the CDR3 is TGTGCCAGCAGTCAACCCGGGACCGGCCACTATGGCTACACCTTC. Amino acids: CASSQPGTGHYGYTF.

The chain carries TRBV6-8 and TRBJ2-5; unclear D gene. From germline, CDR1 is MNHGY and CDR2 SAAAGT. There are 13 residues in the CDR3. Between the trimmed V and J ends, which lost 8 bases and 3 bases, there was a span of 13 bases. The CDR3 reads CASSNRLEETQYF. For the CDR3, the DNA is TGTGCCAGCTCCAACCGGCTAGAAGAGACCCAGTACTTC.

The chain's CDR3 is CASRDRGMTEAFF. The CDR3 nucleotides read TGTGCCAGCAGGGACAGGGGGATGACTGAAGCTTTCTTT. The rearrangement joins TRBV6-8 to TRBJ1-1; TRBD1 matches at 10 bases. The CDR3 contains 13 residues. Germline V gene lookup returns CDR1 MNHGY and CDR2 SAAAGT. The V and J ends lost 6 bases and 5 bases, in that order; junction bases with no gene match: 3.

Here the CDR3 reads CASSLTGTNTEAFF. In DNA, the CDR3 is TGCGCCAGCAGCTTGACAGGGACGAACACTGAAGCTTTCTTT. The chain couples TRBV5-1 to TRBJ1-1; a weak D match, TRBD1 (6 bases). This CDR3 is 14 amino acids long. The V gene lost 1 base and the J gene lost 1 base, with 8 bases spanning the gap. Germline assignment: CDR1 SGHRS and CDR2 YFSETQ.

This clone is a singleton in its sample. CDR3 in amino acids: CASSESGIEQYF. In DNA form, the CDR3 reads TGTGCCAGCAGTGAGTCAGGGATCGAGCAGTACTTC. The chain has TRBV6-8 and TRBJ2-7; D possibly corresponds to TRBD1 (5 bases). Trimming took off 5 bases at V and 6 bases at J, with 11 bases between the two ends. Germline CDR1 and CDR2: MNHGY and SAAAGT. The CDR3 loop spans 12 amino acids.

The chain carries TRBV10-2 and TRBJ1-2; D uncertain. V lost 5 bases, J lost 4 bases, and 14 bases lay in between. This CDR3 has 14 residues. CDR1 WSHSY and CDR2 SAAADI come from the germline V gene. The CDR3 region has the DNA TGCGCCAGCAGTCCGGCAACAAATCCCTATGGCTACACCTTC. Its translation is CASSPATNPYGYTF.

The CDR3 DNA reads TGTGCCAGTAGGATCGGCGGGAGCGTGAATGAGCAGTTCTTC. This codes for CASRIGGSVNEQFF. The chain carries TRBV19 and TRBJ2-1, with 7 bases lining up with TRBD2. The V gene's germline CDR1 is LNHDA and CDR2 SQIVND (reference sequence). The CDR3 has 14 amino acids. The junction had 9 bases not matched to a gene; V was cut back by 6 bases and J by 7 bases.

This clone is a singleton in its sample. CDR3 sequence: CASSRTSGYNEQFF. CDR3 DNA: TGTGCCAGCAGCCGGACTAGCGGCTACAATGAGCAGTTCTTC. The chain joins TRBV11-3 to TRBJ2-1, with TRBD2 matching 10 bases. Losses at the gene ends were 5 bases for V and 3 bases for J; bases not matched to a gene: 1. Germline values: CDR1 SGHNT, CDR2 YENEEA. The CDR3 sequence is 14 residues long. The whole variable domain, remainder taken from reference TRBV11-3 and TRBJ2-1, is EAGVVQSPRYKIIEKKQPVAFWCNPISGHNTLYWYLQNLGQGPELLIRYENEEAVDDSQLPKDRFSAERLKGVDSTLKIQPAELGDSAVYLCASSRTSGYNEQFFGPGTRLTVL.

V and J are TRBV1 and TRBJ1-1; TRBD1 is taken as the D call from the table, unchecked against the DNA. TRBV1 is listed as a pseudogene. The CDR3 contains 15 residues. The CDR3 spells CTSSPGTGEYTEAFF. Here the CDR3 DNA reads TGCACCAGCAGCCCCGGGACAGGAGAATACACTGAAGCTTTCTTT.

This clone has a handful of counts. The chain joins TRBV15 to TRBJ2-1, with a possible D match to TRBD1 (5 bases). The germline V and J ends were trimmed by 5 bases and 0 bases, with 17 bases remaining between them. CDR1 is LNHNV and CDR2 is YYDKDF in the germline V gene (reference sequence). The CDR3 has 17 amino acids. In DNA, the CDR3 is TGTGCCACCAGCTCTACACCCAGGGTTGGCTCCTACAATGAGCAGTTCTTC. This encodes CATSSTPRVGSYNEQFF.

The V gene is TRBV19, the J gene TRBJ1-1; 9 nucleotides agree with TRBD1. This CDR3 comprises 12 residues. CDR1 is LNHDA, CDR2 SQIVND, per germline (reference sequence). Losses at the gene ends were 5 bases for V and 11 bases for J; bases not matched to a gene: 6. The CDR3 sequence is CASSRQGVWAFF. The CDR3 DNA sequence: TGTGCCAGTAGTCGACAGGGGGTTTGGGCTTTCTTT.

This chain joins TRBV14 and TRBJ1-1; a weak D match, TRBD1 (5 bases). The CDR3 consists of 14 residues. Trimming took 4 bases from V and 0 from J, leaving 9 bases between them. Germline lookup yields CDR1 SGHDN and CDR2 FVKESK. The CDR3 loop is CASSLAGMNTEAFF. DNA of the CDR3: TGTGCCAGCAGCCTTGCAGGGATGAACACTGAAGCTTTCTTT.